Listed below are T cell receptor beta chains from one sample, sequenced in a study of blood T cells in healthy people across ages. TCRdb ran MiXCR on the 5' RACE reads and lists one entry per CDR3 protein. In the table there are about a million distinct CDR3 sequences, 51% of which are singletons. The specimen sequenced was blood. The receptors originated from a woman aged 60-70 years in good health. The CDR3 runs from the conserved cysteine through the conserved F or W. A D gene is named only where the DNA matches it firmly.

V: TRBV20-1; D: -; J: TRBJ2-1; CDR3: CSAPGHLTYNEQFF
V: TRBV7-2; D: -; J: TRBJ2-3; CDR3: CASSSQGSPEDTQYF
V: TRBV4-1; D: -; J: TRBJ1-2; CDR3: CASSHPPTGIANYGYTF
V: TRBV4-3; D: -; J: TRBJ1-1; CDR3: CASRLLGGNTEAFF
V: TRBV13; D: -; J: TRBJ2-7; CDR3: CASSLYPEKAYEQYF
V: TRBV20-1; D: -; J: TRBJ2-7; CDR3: CSAQYARGGASEQYF
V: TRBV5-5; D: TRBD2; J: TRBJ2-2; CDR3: CASSPGFGRATGELFF
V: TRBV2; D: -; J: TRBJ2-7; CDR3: CASSVAHGTYEQYF
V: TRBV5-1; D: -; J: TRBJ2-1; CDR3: CASSFSEGIHEQFF
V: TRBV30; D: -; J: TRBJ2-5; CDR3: CARKTVHPGGQETQYF